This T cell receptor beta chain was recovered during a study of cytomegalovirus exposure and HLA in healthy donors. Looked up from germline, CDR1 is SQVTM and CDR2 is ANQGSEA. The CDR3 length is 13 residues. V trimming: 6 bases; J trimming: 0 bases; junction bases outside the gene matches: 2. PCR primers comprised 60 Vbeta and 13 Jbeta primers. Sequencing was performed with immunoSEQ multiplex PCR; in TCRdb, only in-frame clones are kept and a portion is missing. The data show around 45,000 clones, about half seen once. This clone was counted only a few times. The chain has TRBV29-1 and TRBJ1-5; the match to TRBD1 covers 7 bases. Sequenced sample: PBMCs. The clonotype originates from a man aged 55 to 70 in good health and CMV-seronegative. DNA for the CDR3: TGCAGCGTGGGGGACAGTAGCAATCAGCCCCAGCATTTT. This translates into CSVGDSSNQPQHF.